This T cell receptor (beta chain) is drawn from a study of spatial heterogeneity in lung cancer. Whole-study context: Beta-chain sequences were consistently detected more often than alpha-chain sequences. Each distinct TCR and UMI combination averaged more than ten appearances in raw reads.

A unique molecular identifier was attached to every TCR cDNA molecule. From the 5' RACE reads, TCRdb called clonotypes with MiXCR, one entry per CDR3 protein. The table shows about 7,900 distinct CDR3 sequences, with about 4.2% occurring only once. This CDR3 is built from 17 residues. Germline-derived CDR1 and CDR2 are KGHSY and FQNENV. Trimming took off 3 bases at V and 6 bases at J, with 21 bases between the two ends. The study's findings and limits: Follow-up blood showed ubiquitous expanded tumor TCRs less than blood at resection did.

Time point in this sample: sample taken at primary tumor resection. The table lists this clonotype with many counts. The antigen remains unidentified. The sequenced sample was PBMCs, obtained at surgery. This clonotype originated in a male donor with early-stage non-small cell lung cancer. The chain links TRBV16 to TRBJ1-5; maybe TRBD1 (5 bases). CDR3 sequence: CASSQRRGTEMSQPQHF. CDR3 nucleotides: TGTGCCAGCAGCCAGCGTAGAGGGACGGAGATGTCTCAGCCCCAGCATTTT.